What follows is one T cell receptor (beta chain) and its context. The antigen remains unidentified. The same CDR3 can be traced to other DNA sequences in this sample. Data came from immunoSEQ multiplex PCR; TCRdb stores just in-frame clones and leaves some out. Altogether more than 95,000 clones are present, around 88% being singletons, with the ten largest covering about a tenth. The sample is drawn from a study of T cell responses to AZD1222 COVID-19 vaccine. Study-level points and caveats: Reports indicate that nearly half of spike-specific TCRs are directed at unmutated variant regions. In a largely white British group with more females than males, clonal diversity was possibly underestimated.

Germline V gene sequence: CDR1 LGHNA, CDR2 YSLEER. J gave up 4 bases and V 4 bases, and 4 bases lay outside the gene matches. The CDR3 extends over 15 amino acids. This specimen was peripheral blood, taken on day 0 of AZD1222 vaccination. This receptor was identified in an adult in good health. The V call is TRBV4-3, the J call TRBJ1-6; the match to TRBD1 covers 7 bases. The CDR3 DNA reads TGCGCCAGCAGCCGGACGGGACAGTATAATTCACCCCTCCACTTT. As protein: CASSRTGQYNSPLHF.